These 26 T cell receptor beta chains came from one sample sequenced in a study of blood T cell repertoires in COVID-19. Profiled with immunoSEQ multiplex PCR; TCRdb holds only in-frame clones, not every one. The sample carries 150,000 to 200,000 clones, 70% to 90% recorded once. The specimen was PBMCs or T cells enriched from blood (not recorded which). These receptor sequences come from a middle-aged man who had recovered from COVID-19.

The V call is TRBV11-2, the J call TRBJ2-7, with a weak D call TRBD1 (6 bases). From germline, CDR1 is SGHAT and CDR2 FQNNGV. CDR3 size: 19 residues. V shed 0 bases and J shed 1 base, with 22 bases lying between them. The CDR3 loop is CASSLDDPPGHYYSYEQYF. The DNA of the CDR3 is TGTGCCAGCAGCTTAGATGACCCCCCGGGACACTATTATTCCTACGAGCAGTACTTC.

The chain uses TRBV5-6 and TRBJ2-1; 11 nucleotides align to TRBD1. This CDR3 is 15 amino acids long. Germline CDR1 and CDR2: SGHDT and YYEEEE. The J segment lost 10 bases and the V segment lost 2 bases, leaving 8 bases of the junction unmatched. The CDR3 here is CASSFGQGAFYEQFF. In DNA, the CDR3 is TGTGCCAGCAGCTTCGGACAGGGGGCATTTTACGAGCAGTTCTTC.

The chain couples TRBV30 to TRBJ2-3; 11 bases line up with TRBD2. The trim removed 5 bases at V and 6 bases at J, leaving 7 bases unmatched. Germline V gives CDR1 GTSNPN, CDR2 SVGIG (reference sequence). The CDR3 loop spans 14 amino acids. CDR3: CAWDLAGGPDTQYF. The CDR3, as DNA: TGTGCCTGGGACCTAGCGGGGGGCCCGGATACGCAGTATTTT.

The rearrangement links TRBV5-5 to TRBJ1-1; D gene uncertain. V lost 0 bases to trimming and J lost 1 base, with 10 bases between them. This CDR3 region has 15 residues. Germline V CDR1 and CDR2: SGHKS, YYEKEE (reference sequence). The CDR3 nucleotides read TGTGCCAGCAGCTTGGCCTTGGGAGAGAACACTGAAGCTTTCTTT. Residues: CASSLALGENTEAFF.

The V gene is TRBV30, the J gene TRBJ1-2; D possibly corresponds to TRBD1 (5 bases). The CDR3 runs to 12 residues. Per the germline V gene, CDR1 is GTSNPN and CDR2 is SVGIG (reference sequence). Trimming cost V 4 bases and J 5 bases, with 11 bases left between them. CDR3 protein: CAWKGLSYGYTF. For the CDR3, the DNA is TGTGCCTGGAAGGGACTCTCGTATGGCTACACCTTC.

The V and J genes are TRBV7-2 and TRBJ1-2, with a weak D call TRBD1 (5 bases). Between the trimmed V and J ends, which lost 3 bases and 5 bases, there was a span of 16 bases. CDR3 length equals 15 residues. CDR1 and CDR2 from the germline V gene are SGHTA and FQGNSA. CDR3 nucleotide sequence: TGTGCCAGCAGCTTTTACCGGCCAGGGCGGTATGGCTACACCTTC. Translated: CASSFYRPGRYGYTF.

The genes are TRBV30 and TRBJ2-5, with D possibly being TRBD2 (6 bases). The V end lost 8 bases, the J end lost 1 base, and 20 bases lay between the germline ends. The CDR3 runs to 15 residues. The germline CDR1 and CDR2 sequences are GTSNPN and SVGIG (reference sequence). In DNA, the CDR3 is TGTGCCCGATCCCCCCCGGGACTCCGCCAAGAGACCCAGTACTTC. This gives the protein CARSPPGLRQETQYF.

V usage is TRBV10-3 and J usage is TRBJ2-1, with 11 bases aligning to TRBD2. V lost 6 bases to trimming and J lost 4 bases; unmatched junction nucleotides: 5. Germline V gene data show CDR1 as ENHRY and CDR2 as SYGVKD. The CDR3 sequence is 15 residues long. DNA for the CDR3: TGTGCCATCAGCCTTAGCGGGGGGGCGTACAATGAGCAGTTCTTC. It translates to CAISLSGGAYNEQFF.

The CDR3 loop reads CASSLLGGRTYEQYV. The DNA for the CDR3 is TGTGCCAGCAGCCTACTTGGGGGCAGGACCTACGAGCAGTACGTC. The chain joins TRBV3-1 (or the pseudogene TRBV3-2) to TRBJ2-7, with D possibly matching TRBD1 (6 bases). CDR3 length: 15 residues. The V end lost 4 bases, the J end lost 2 bases, and 15 bases lay between the germline ends. Germline CDR1 and CDR2: LGHDT and YNNKEL (reference sequence).

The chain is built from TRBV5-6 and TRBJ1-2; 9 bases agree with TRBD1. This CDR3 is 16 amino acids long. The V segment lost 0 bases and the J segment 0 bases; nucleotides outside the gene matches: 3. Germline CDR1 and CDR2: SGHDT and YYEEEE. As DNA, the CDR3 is TGTGCCAGCAGCTTGGGTACAGGGGGCTCTAACTATGGCTACACCTTC. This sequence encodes CASSLGTGGSNYGYTF.

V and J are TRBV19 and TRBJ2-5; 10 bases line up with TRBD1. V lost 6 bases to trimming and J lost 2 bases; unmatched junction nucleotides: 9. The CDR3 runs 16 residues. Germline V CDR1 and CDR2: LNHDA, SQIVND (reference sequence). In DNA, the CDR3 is TGTGCCAGTAGCCAACCAAGGACAGGGGGACAAGAGACCCAGTACTTC. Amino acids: CASSQPRTGGQETQYF.

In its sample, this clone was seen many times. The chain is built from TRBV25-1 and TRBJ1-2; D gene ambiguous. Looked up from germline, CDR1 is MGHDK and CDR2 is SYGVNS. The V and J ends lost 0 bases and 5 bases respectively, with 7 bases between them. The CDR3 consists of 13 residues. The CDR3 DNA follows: TGTGCCAGCAGTGAATATGGAGGATATGGCTACACCTTC. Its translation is CASSEYGGYGYTF.

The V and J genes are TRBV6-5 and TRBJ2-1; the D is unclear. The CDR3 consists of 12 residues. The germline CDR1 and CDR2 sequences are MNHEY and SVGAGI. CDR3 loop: CATQAAYNEQFF. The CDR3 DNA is TGTGCTACCCAGGCTGCCTACAATGAGCAGTTCTTC.

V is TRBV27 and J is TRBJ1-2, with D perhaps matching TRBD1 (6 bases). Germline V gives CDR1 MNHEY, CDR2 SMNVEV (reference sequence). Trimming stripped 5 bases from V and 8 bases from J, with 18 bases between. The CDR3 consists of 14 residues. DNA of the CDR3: TGTGCCAGCAGTGGGGGGGGCCGGGTCGGCGGCTACACCTTC. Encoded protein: CASSGGGRVGGYTF.

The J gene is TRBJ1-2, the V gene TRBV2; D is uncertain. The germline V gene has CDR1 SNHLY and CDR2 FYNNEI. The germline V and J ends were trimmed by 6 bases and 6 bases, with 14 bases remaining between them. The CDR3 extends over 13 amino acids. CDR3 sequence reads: CASRVRLEDGYTF. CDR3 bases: TGTGCCAGCAGAGTCCGACTAGAGGATGGCTACACCTTC.

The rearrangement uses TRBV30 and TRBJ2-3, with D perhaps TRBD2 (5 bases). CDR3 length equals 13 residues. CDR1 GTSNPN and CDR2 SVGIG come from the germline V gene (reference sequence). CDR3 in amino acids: CAQRRQVGDTQYF. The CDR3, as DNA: TGTGCTCAAAGGAGGCAAGTGGGAGATACGCAGTATTTT.

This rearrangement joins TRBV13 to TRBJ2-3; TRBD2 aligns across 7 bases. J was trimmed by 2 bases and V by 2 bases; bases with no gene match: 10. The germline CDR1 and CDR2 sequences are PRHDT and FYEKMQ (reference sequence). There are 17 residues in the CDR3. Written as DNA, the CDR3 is TGTGCCAGCAGCTTACCGGGTGCTCGGGGGGTCACAGATACGCAGTATTTT. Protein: CASSLPGARGVTDTQYF.

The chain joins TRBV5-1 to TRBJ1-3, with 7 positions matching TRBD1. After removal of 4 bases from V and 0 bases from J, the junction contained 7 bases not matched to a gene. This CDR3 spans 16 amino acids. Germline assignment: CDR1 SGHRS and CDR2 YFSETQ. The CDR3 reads CASSQEGQDSGNTIYF. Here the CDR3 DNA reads TGCGCCAGCAGCCAAGAAGGACAGGACTCTGGAAACACCATATATTTT.

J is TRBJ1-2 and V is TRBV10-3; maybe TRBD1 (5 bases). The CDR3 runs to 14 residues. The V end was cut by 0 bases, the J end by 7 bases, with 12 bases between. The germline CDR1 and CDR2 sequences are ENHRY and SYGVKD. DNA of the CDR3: TGTGCCATCAGTGAGTCCCGGGGGGAGAGTGGCTACACCTTC. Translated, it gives CAISESRGESGYTF.

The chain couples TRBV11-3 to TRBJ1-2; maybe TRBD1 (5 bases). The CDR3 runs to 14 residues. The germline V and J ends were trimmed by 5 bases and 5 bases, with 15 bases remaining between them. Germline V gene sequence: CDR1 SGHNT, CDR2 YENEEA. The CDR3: CASSQGEEGYGYTF. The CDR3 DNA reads TGTGCCAGCAGCCAAGGGGAGGAGGGTTATGGCTACACCTTC.

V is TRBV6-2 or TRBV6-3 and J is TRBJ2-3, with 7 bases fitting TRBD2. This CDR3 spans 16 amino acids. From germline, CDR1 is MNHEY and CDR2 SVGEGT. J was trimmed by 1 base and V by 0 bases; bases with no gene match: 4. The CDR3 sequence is CASSYSPGGGTDTQYF. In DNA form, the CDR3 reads TGTGCCAGCAGTTACTCGCCGGGGGGTGGCACAGATACGCAGTATTTT.

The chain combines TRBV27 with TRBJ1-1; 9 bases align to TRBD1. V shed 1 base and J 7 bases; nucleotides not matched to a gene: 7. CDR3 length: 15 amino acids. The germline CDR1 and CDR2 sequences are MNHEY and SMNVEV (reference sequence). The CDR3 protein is CASSLWGGGQGEAFF. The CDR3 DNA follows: TGTGCCAGCAGTTTATGGGGTGGGGGACAGGGTGAAGCTTTCTTT.

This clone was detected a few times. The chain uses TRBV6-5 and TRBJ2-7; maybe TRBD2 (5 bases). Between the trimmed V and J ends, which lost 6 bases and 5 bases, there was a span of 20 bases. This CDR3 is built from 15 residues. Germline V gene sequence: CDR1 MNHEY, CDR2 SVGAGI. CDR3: CASSPRGSASNEQYF. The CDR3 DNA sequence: TGTGCCAGCAGCCCGCGAGGGAGTGCGTCGAACGAGCAGTACTTC.

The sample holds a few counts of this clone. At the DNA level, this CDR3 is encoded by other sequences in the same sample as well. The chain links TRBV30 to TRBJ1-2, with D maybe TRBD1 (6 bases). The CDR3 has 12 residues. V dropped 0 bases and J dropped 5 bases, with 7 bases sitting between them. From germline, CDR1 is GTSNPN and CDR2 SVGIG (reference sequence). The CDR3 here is CAWSVQGYGYTF. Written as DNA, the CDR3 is TGTGCCTGGAGTGTACAGGGTTATGGCTACACCTTC.

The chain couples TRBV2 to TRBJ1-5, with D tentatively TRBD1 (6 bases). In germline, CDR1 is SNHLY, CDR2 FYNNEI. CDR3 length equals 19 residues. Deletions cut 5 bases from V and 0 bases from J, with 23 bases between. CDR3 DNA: TGTGCCAGCAGTTGTAGACAGGAGGATACATATTGTAGCAATCAGCCCCAGCATTTT. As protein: CASSCRQEDTYCSNQPQHF.

CDR3 nucleotides: TGTGCCAGCAGCCAAGGAACCCTCGCAGGGATTAATGAAAAACTGTTTTTT. As protein: CASSQGTLAGINEKLFF. This rearrangement joins TRBV14 to TRBJ1-4; D may be TRBD1 (5 bases). V dropped 1 base and J dropped 4 bases, with 16 bases sitting between them. From germline, CDR1 is SGHDN and CDR2 FVKESK. This CDR3 is 17 amino acids long.